These 15 T cell receptor beta chains were sequenced from one sample in a study of cytomegalovirus exposure and HLA in healthy donors. PCR involved 60 Vbeta and 13 Jbeta primers. Sequenced by immunoSEQ multiplex PCR; TCRdb stores in-frame clones only, minus some. The sample gives 100,000 to 150,000 clones, 70% to 85% of which show up once; 1.2% is in the top ten. Specimen: PBMCs. These receptors were collected from a boy aged 5-17 years in good health and CMV-seronegative.

The rearrangement links TRBV7-2 to TRBJ2-2; TRBD2 agrees at 8 bases. The CDR3 runs to 16 residues. Trimming at V came to 2 bases and at J to 8 bases, leaving 10 bases not matched to a gene. CDR1 and CDR2 (germline): SGHTA, FQGNSA. This CDR3 reads CASSLMGLGGLGELFF. The CDR3 nucleotides read TGTGCCAGCAGCTTAATGGGACTAGGGGGACTGGGGGAGCTGTTTTTT. The full variable domain, rest sourced from reference TRBV7-2 and TRBJ2-2, is GAGVSQSPSNKVTEKGKDVELRCDPISGHTALYWYRQSLGQGLEFLIYFQGNSAPDKSGLPSDRFSAERTGGSVSTLTIQRTQQEDSAVYLCASSLMGLGGLGELFFGEGSRLTVL.

The rearrangement uses TRBV7-8 and TRBJ2-7, with TRBD1 matching 9 bases. The V segment lost 5 bases and the J segment 7 bases; nucleotides outside the gene matches: 9. This CDR3 has 14 residues. The germline CDR1 and CDR2 sequences are SGHVS and FQNEAQ. The CDR3: CASSQNRGLGEQYF. CDR3 sequence (DNA): TGTGCCAGCAGCCAAAACAGGGGGCTGGGGGAGCAGTACTTC.

Only a few counts were recorded for this clone. The chain has TRBV19 and TRBJ1-1, with D tentatively TRBD1 (5 bases). CDR1 and CDR2 (germline): LNHDA, SQIVND (reference sequence). The CDR3 is made up of 14 amino acids. V was cut by 1 base and J by 4 bases, with 10 bases left in between. The CDR3 loop reads CASSIVGRGTEAFF. In DNA, the CDR3 is TGTGCCAGTAGTATAGTGGGTAGGGGCACTGAAGCTTTCTTT.

The chain joins TRBV5-4 to TRBJ2-7; D remains ambiguous. Trimming cost V 4 bases and J 1 base, with 15 bases left between them. The CDR3 loop spans 15 amino acids. The germline V gene encodes CDR1 SGHNT and CDR2 YYREEE (reference sequence). Here the CDR3 DNA reads TGTGCCAGCAGCCCATCCCTCGCGAATTCCTACGAGCAGTACTTC. As protein: CASSPSLANSYEQYF.

V gene TRBV30 combines with J gene TRBJ2-3; 7 bases agree with TRBD2. The length of the CDR3 is 16 residues. Germline values: CDR1 GTSNPN, CDR2 SVGIG (reference sequence). The junction had 8 bases not matched to a gene; V was cut back by 0 bases and J by 2 bases. The CDR3, as DNA: TGTGCCTGGAGTGTAGAGATGGGAGGGATCACAGATACGCAGTATTTT. Translated, it gives CAWSVEMGGITDTQYF.

V is TRBV5-4 and J is TRBJ1-2, with 7 bases lining up with TRBD1. There are 14 residues in the CDR3. The germline CDR1 and CDR2 sequences are SGHNT and YYREEE (reference sequence). V lost 5 bases, J lost 4 bases, and 8 bases stayed unmatched. The CDR3 DNA sequence: TGTGCCAGCAGAGACTGGACAGGCTCCTATGGCTACACCTTC. Residues: CASRDWTGSYGYTF.

This clone was seen once. The chain employs TRBV19 and TRBJ2-1; unclear D gene. Per the germline V gene, CDR1 is LNHDA and CDR2 is SQIVND (reference sequence). The V end was cut by 0 bases, the J end by 4 bases, with 4 bases between. The CDR3 covers 13 residues. The CDR3: CASSIDLYNEQFF. CDR3 nucleotide sequence: TGTGCCAGTAGTATAGACTTATACAATGAGCAGTTCTTC.

The chain links TRBV4-2 to TRBJ1-2; D uncertain. V lost 0 bases and J 1 base, leaving 6 bases between the germline ends. Germline V CDR1 and CDR2: LGHNA, YNFKEQ. CDR3 size: 14 residues. CDR3 nucleotides: TGTGCCAGCAGCCAAGATGGGCATAACTATGGCTACACCTTC. Encoded protein: CASSQDGHNYGYTF.

The CDR3 loop reads CASSDRDGMNTEAFF. CDR3 in DNA: TGTGCCAGTAGTGACAGGGATGGGATGAACACTGAAGCTTTCTTT. This sequence joins TRBV19 and TRBJ1-1; 7 nucleotides align to TRBD1. The CDR3 extends over 15 amino acids. Per the germline V gene, CDR1 is LNHDA and CDR2 is SQIVND (reference sequence). V lost 5 bases, J lost 0 bases, and 6 bases stayed unmatched.

The count of this clone is one. The genes are TRBV13 and TRBJ1-3; 7 nucleotides agree with TRBD1. After removal of 4 bases from V and 15 bases from J, the junction contained 9 bases not matched to a gene. This CDR3 region has 12 residues. The germline V gene has CDR1 PRHDT and CDR2 FYEKMQ (reference sequence). CDR3 protein: CASSWTGQSRYF. Here the CDR3 DNA reads TGTGCCAGCAGCTGGACGGGACAGTCCCGATATTTT.

The gene calls are TRBV9 and TRBJ2-3; 10 bases match TRBD1. This CDR3 region has 14 residues. V was clipped by 1 base and J by 8 bases; unmatched bases: 4. Germline V gives CDR1 SGDLS, CDR2 YYNGEE. For the CDR3, the DNA is TGTGCCAGCAGCGTACGACAGGGGGCTGTTACGCAGTATTTT. This gives the protein CASSVRQGAVTQYF.

V is TRBV19 and J is TRBJ1-2; TRBD1 matches at 7 bases. V shed 7 bases, J shed 2 bases, and the junction held 13 bases outside the gene matches. The CDR3 has 16 amino acids. Germline V gene data show CDR1 as LNHDA and CDR2 as SQIVND (reference sequence). In nucleotides, the CDR3 is TGTGCCAGTATCCCCTCCACAGGGGAGGCGAACTATGGCTACACCTTC. This sequence encodes CASIPSTGEANYGYTF. Complete variable domain (other parts from reference TRBV19 and TRBJ1-2): DGGITQSPKYLFRKEGQNVTLSCEQNLNHDAMYWYRQDPGQGLRLIYYSQIVNDFQKGDIAEGYSVSREKKESFPLTVTSAQKNPTAFYLCASIPSTGEANYGYTFGSGTRLTVV.

This chain links TRBV30 with TRBJ2-7, with a tentative D call TRBD1 (6 bases). The CDR3 consists of 16 residues. Germline CDR1 reads GTSNPN; CDR2 reads SVGIG (reference sequence). Trimming shortened V by 2 bases and J by 1 base, and 18 bases separated the two germline ends. This CDR3 is CAWSPVTGLVSYEQYF. The CDR3 region has the DNA TGTGCCTGGAGTCCCGTCACAGGGTTAGTGTCCTACGAGCAGTACTTC.

In the case of this clone: This sample includes further DNA sequences coding for the same CDR3. This sequence joins TRBV29-1 and TRBJ2-1, with TRBD1 matching 8 bases. CDR3 length equals 14 residues. Germline CDR1 and CDR2: SQVTM and ANQGSEA. J was trimmed by 1 base and V by 6 bases; bases with no gene match: 5. The DNA for the CDR3 is TGCAGCGTGGGGACAGGAGGATCCTACAATGAGCAGTTCTTC. Residues: CSVGTGGSYNEQFF.

The chain recombines TRBV25-1 with TRBJ2-6; the match to TRBD1 covers 7 bases. V shed 4 bases and J 3 bases; nucleotides not matched to a gene: 6. Germline V lookup: CDR1 MGHDK, CDR2 SYGVNS. The CDR3 runs 16 residues. The chain's CDR3 is CASSGLTGVGANVLTF. The DNA of the CDR3 is TGTGCCAGCAGTGGCCTAACAGGGGTTGGGGCCAACGTCCTGACTTTC.